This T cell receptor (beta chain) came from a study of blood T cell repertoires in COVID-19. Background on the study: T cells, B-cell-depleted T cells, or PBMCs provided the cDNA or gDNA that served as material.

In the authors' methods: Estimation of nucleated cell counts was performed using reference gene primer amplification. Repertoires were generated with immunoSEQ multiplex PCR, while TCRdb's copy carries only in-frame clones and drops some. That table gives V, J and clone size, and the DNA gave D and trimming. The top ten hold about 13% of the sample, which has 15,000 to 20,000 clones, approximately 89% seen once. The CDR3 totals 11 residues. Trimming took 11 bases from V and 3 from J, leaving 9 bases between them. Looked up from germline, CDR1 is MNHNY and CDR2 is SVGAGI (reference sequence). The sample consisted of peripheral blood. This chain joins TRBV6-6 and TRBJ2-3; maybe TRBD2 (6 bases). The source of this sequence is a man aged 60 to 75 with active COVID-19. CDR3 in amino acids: CAGGVTDTQYF. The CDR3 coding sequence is TGTGCCGGCGGGGTTACAGATACGCAGTATTTT.